These T cell receptor beta chains were read from a single sample in a study of human T cells and chemical hapten exposure. MiXCR, applied by TCRdb to the RACE reads, yields one record per CDR3 protein. The sample holds around 69,000 distinct CDR3 sequences, 9.8% seen once. The source material was whole blood, sampled in connection with sensitization to the hapten diphenylcyclopropenone (DPC). All receptors derive from a woman aged 40-49 years with alopecia areata. Some clones in this sample may be carry-over from other donors' samples. The CDR3 runs from the conserved cysteine through the conserved F or W. Each record gives: V gene, D gene, clone size, CDR3 protein. The D gene is left open where the match is weak. The size entry is marked missing in some rows and otherwise reads once, few, many or a size class.

>TRBV11-3|TRBD2|many
CASSSRSGGARDTQYF
>TRBV5-1|.|few
CASSYLQGQNYGYTF
>TRBV27|TRBD1|.
CASSRGRGTGAYYEQYF
>TRBV12-3/TRBV12-4|.|many
CASSTRSVHGNEQYF
>TRBV7-9|.|.
CASQQLDAYSPLHF
>TRBV29-1|.|few
CSVDKVDTGDLFF
>TRBV11-2|.|many
CASSFSRGKLFF
>TRBV30|TRBD2|many
CAWNSGGSYNEQFF
>TRBV20-1|TRBD2|few
CSAPGAGAGYNEQFF
>TRBV28|.|many
CASSKRGRRGTDTQYF
>TRBV7-9|TRBD1|many
CASSLAQTGWSLTQYF
>TRBV6-2/TRBV6-3|.|few
CGTRPDSTDTQYF
>TRBV10-1|.|few
CARDQGGETQYF
>TRBV7-2|TRBD2|.
CASSLVGGFDEQYF
>TRBV4-2|TRBD1|many
CASSQDIGQVGSNQPQHF
>TRBV18|TRBD2|few
CASSPRPAGGYNEQFF
>TRBV19|.|many
CASRGLLSNQPQHF
>TRBV2|.|many
CASRERTRDTEAFF
>TRBV20-1|.|few
CSALRDVSSYEQYF
>TRBV5-1|.|few
CASSFIKGDPGELFF
>TRBV28|.|.
CASSLVGINQPQHF
>TRBV7-2|.|many
CASSSTPATNEKLFF